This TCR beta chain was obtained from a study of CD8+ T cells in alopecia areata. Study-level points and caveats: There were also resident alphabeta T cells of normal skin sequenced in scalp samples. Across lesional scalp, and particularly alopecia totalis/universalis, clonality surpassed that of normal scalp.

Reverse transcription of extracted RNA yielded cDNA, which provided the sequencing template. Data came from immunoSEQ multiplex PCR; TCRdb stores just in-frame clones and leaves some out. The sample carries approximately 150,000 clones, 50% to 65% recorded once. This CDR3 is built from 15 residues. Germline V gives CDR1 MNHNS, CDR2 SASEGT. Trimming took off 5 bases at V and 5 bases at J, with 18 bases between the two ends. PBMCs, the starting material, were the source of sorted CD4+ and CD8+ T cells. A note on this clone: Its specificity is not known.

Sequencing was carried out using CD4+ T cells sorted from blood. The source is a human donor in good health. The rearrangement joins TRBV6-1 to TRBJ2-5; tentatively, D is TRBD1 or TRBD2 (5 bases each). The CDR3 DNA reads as TGTGCCAGCAGTCCCACTCAGGGAGTGGGGGAGACCCAGTACTTC. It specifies CASSPTQGVGETQYF.